Below, 9 T cell receptor beta chains from the same sample are listed, as sequenced in a study of OX40 agonist ivuxolimab in advanced cancers. TCRdb keeps only in-frame clones here, not all; method: immunoSEQ multiplex PCR. This sample carries 25,000 to 35,000 clones, 75% to 90% of them seen once, and the ten largest clones take 35% to 45%. Material: CD4+ or CD8+ T cells sorted from blood, obtained in a trial of the OX40 agonist ivuxolimab. The receptors originated from an adult with an advanced solid tumor such as melanoma, head and neck, liver or kidney cancer.

The CDR3 DNA reads as TGTGCCAGCAGTCGACTACCAGCCTACGAGCAGTACTTC. Its translation is CASSRLPAYEQYF. This chain uses TRBV27 with TRBJ2-7; TRBD2 might be the D (5 bases). The V end was cut by 5 bases, the J end by 2 bases, with 10 bases between. This CDR3 has 13 amino acids. Germline loops: CDR1 MNHEY, CDR2 SMNVEV (reference sequence).

The V call is TRBV6-5, the J call TRBJ1-2, with a weak D call TRBD1 (5 bases). CDR3 length: 12 residues. V was pared by 8 bases and J by 6 bases, with 13 bases between. Germline loops: CDR1 MNHEY, CDR2 SVGAGI. The CDR3 DNA reads as TGTGCCAGCGAAGGGGCAGACAATGGCTACACCTTC. Translation: CASEGADNGYTF.

This clone was seen once. This chain uses TRBV6-1 with TRBJ2-5; 9 nucleotides agree with TRBD2. The CDR3 runs 17 residues. Per the germline V gene, CDR1 is MNHNS and CDR2 is SASEGT. Germline trimming cut 2 bases from V and 5 bases from J; bases unmatched to any gene: 12. The CDR3: CASSELAGRSSWETQYF. Here the CDR3 DNA reads TGTGCCAGCAGTGAACTAGCGGGAAGGTCATCATGGGAGACCCAGTACTTC.

The chain carries TRBV7-9 and TRBJ1-1; D is undetermined. Trimming left V 1 base short and J 3 bases short, with 0 bases between. Looked up from germline, CDR1 is SEHNR and CDR2 is FQNEAQ (reference sequence). The length of the CDR3 is 11 residues. Here the CDR3 reads CASSLDTEAFF. The CDR3 DNA reads TGTGCCAGCAGCTTAGACACTGAAGCTTTCTTT.

This chain links TRBV10-1 with TRBJ2-1; possible D gene TRBD1, 6 bases. Germline loops: CDR1 WNHNN, CDR2 SYGVQD (reference sequence). The V end was cut by 3 bases, the J end by 4 bases, with 7 bases between. CDR3 length: 13 amino acids. The CDR3 spells CASSEQGYNEQFF. As DNA, the CDR3 is TGCGCCAGCAGTGAACAGGGTTACAATGAGCAGTTCTTC.

This clone was picked up a small number of times. This rearrangement joins TRBV2 to TRBJ2-7; D tentatively fits TRBD1 or TRBD2 (5 bases each). The CDR3 runs to 14 residues. Germline CDR1 and CDR2: SNHLY and FYNNEI. V lost 6 bases and J 3 bases, leaving 15 bases between the germline ends. The CDR3 protein is CASSGHSGIYEQYF. DNA for the CDR3: TGTGCCAGCAGCGGACACTCGGGGATCTACGAGCAGTACTTC.

The chain has TRBV18 and TRBJ2-6; D not certain. Germline CDR1 KGHSH, CDR2 LQKENI. The CDR3 contains 17 residues. V was trimmed by 11 bases and J by 0 bases, leaving 20 bases between them. As DNA, the CDR3 is TGTGCCGCCGAAGGCAACAGCGAAAGCTCTGGGGCCAACGTCCTGACTTTC. Translated: CAAEGNSESSGANVLTF. Using reference TRBV18 and TRBJ2-6 for the parts outside the CDR3, the full variable domain is NAGVMQNPRHLVRRRGQEARLRCSPMKGHSHVYWYRQLPEEGLKFMVYLQKENIIDESGMPKERFSAEFPKEGPSILRIQQVVRGDSAAYFCAAEGNSESSGANVLTFGAGSRLTVL.

The chain joins TRBV19 to TRBJ2-1, with 8 bases matching TRBD2. V lost 3 bases, J lost 6 bases, and 4 bases stayed unmatched. Germline CDR1 is LNHDA and CDR2 is SQIVND (reference sequence). This CDR3 region has 14 residues. CDR3 protein: CASSIGLAGNEQFF. The CDR3 region has the DNA TGTGCCAGTAGTATTGGGCTAGCGGGCAATGAGCAGTTCTTC.

This chain connects TRBV4-3 to TRBJ1-2; a possible D gene is TRBD1 (5 bases). Trimming pared 8 bases from V and 1 base from J, leaving 8 bases between. Per germline, CDR1 LGHNA and CDR2 YSLEER. CDR3 length: 12 amino acids. CDR3: CASGGNNYGYTF. CDR3 bases: TGCGCCAGCGGGGGAAATAACTATGGCTACACCTTC.